This TCR beta chain was obtained from a study of type 1 and type 2 diabetes patients. Turning to the study itself: Magnetic bead positive selection isolated CD4+ or CD8+ T cells from PBMCs. Sequencing for the whole study yielded under 25 million paired-end reads.

The PCR template was genomic DNA. Amplification of the beta chain CDR3 used 30 forward and 13 reverse multiplex primers. TCRdb re-called the multiplex PCR reads through MiXCR, storing one row per CDR3 protein. This table holds about 290,000 distinct CDR3 sequences, more than 40% found once. About this clonotype: The antigen is undetermined.

Each diabetic donor fulfilled classification criteria for either type 1 or type 2. The CDR3 has 14 amino acids. Trimming stripped 9 bases from V and 7 bases from J, with 21 bases between. The germline V gene encodes CDR1 SNHLY and CDR2 FYNNEI. General study points: Age and gender were not matched between study groups.

The sequenced sample was peripheral blood mononuclear cells (PBMCs). This receptor was obtained from a man younger than 35 with type 2 diabetes. The J gene is TRBJ1-2, the V gene TRBV2, with D possibly being TRBD1 (6 bases). The CDR3 nucleotides are TGTGCCAGGTCAACCAGGGGAGTTGGAGTTGGCTACACCTTC. Encoded protein: CARSTRGVGVGYTF. The variable domain in full, completed from reference TRBV2 and TRBJ1-2, reads EPEVTQTPSHQVTQMGQEVILRCVPISNHLYFYWYRQILGQKVEFLVSFYNNEISEKSEIFDDQFSVERPDGSNFTLKIRSTKLEDSAMYFCARSTRGVGVGYTFGSGTRLTVV.